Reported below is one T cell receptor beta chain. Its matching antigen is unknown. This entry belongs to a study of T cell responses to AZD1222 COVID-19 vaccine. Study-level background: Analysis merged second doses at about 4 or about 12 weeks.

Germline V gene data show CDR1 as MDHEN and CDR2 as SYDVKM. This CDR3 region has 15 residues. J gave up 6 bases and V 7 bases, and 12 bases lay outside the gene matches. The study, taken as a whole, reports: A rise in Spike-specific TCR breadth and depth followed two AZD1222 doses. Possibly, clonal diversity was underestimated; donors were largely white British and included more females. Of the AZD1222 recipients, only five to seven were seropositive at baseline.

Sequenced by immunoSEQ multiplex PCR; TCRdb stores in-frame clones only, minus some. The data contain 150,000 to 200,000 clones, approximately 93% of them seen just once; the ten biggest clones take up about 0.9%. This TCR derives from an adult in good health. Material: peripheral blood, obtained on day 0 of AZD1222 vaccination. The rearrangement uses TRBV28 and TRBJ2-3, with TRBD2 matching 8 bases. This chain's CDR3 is CASTPTGGVLDTQYF. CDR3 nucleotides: TGTGCCAGCACCCCGACCGGGGGGGTTTTGGATACGCAGTATTTT.